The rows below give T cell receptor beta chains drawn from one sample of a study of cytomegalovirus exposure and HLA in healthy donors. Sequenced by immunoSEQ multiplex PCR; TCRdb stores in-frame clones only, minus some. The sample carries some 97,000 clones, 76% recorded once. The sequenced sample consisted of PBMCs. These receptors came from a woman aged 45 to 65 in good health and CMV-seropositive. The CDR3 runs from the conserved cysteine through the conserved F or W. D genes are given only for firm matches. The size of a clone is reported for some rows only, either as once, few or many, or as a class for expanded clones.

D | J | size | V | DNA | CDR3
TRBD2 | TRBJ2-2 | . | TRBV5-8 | TGTGCCAGCAGCTTAGCGGGGCTGAACACCGGGGAGCTGTTTTTT | CASSLAGLNTGELFF
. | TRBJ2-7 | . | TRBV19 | TGTGCCAGTAGTGACGGCACAGGGAGTTCCTACGAGCAGTACTTC | CASSDGTGSSYEQYF
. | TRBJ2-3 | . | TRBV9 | TGTGCCAGCAGCGTAGGATCCGGACAAAGCACAGATACGCAGTATTTT | CASSVGSGQSTDTQYF
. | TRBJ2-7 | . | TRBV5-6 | TGTGCCAGCAGCTCCGAACGGGGGGCGGGGGTCTCCTACGAGCAGTACTTC | CASSSERGAGVSYEQYF
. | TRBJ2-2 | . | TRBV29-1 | TGCAGCGTTTGGGGCAGGGGCCGATCGAACACCGGGGAGCTGTTTTTT | CSVWGRGRSNTGELFF
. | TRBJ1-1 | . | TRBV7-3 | TGTGCCAGCAGCTCCGGGGGGGGCCGGAACACTGAAGCTTTCTTT | CASSSGGGRNTEAFF
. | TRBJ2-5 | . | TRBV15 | TGTGCCACCAGCAGAGGTCCGGGAAAAGGGGAGACCCAGTACTTC | CATSRGPGKGETQYF
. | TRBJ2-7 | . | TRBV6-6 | TGTGCCAGCGATTCGGGAGACGGGATGGACGAGCAGTACTTC | CASDSGDGMDEQYF
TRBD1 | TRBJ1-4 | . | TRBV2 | TGTGCCAGCAGGATAGGACAGGGGGATGAAAAACTGTTTTTT | CASRIGQGDEKLFF
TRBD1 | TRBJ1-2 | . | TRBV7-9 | TGTGCCAGCAGCTCTGGGACAGGGAACTATGGCTACACCTTC | CASSSGTGNYGYTF
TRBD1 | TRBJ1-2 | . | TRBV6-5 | TGTGCCAGCAGTTACTTGGACAGGGGAGGCTACACCTTC | CASSYLDRGGYTF
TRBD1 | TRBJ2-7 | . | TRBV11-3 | TGTGCCAGCAGCTTAGCCGGACAGGGTTCCTACGAGCAGTACTTC | CASSLAGQGSYEQYF
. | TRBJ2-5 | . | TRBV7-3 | TGTGCCAGCAGCCCCCGGGGGAGTACGGCAGAGACCCAGTACTTC | CASSPRGSTAETQYF
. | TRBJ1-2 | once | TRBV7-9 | TGTGCCAGCAGCTTCAGTGACATATCGCTGTATGGCTACACCTTC | CASSFSDISLYGYTF